These 3 T cell receptor beta chains came from one sample sequenced in a study of blood T cell repertoires in COVID-19. This table comes from immunoSEQ multiplex PCR, and its TCRdb copy is limited to in-frame clones, with some not included. In the table there are around 25,000 clones, around 72% of which are singletons. The material sequenced was peripheral blood. All receptors come from a woman at least 80 years old with acute or convalescent COVID-19.

The gene calls are TRBV5-1 and TRBJ2-3; 11 bases are shared with TRBD2. V was clipped by 3 bases and J by 0 bases; unmatched bases: 3. Germline V lookup: CDR1 SGHRS, CDR2 YFSETQ. There are 16 residues in the CDR3. The CDR3 DNA is TGCGCCAGCAGCTGGAGACTAGCGGGGAGCACAGATACGCAGTATTTT. This codes for CASSWRLAGSTDTQYF.

This chain uses TRBV5-1 with TRBJ2-3, with a tentative D call TRBD1 (6 bases). The CDR3 sequence is 17 residues long. Germline CDR1 is SGHRS and CDR2 is YFSETQ. Deletions cut 4 bases from V and 0 bases from J, with 18 bases between. The CDR3 region is CASSPTTPDRSTDTQYF. CDR3 in DNA: TGCGCCAGCAGCCCAACGACCCCGGACAGAAGCACAGATACGCAGTATTTT.

This clone occurred many times. Other nucleotide sequences from this sample produce the same CDR3. The chain is built from TRBV12-5 and TRBJ2-7; 8 positions match TRBD2. The CDR3 runs to 17 residues. Germline V gene lookup returns CDR1 LGHNT and CDR2 FRNRAP. Germline trimming cut 1 base from V and 2 bases from J; bases unmatched to any gene: 10. This CDR3 is CASGLDPWAGGTYEQYF. The CDR3 coding sequence is TGTGCTAGTGGTTTGGACCCATGGGCGGGAGGTACCTACGAGCAGTACTTC.